Following are 27 T cell receptor beta chains from one sample sequenced in a study of beta chain features in type 1 diabetes (dated 2018 in TCRdb). Receptors were amplified or captured by the immunoSEQ multiplex PCR assay. The High Capacity cDNA Reverse Transcription Kit was used to reverse transcribe all of the isolated RNA, meaning that expressed TCRB transcripts were what got sequenced. The clones in this table, taken by TCRdb from immuneACCESS, are in-frame only. Not every clone is retained; where verified, under half of the shortfall comes from an unresolved V gene, and the cause of the rest is unknown. Recorded for this sample are around 250,000 clones; about 26% of them occurred a single time. Together, the top ten hold under 4.5% of the sample. The sequencing input was central memory CD4+ T cells from blood. Receptor source: a man under 40 in good health.

This clone turned up a few times. The chain recombines TRBV4-3 with TRBJ2-7, with TRBD2 matching 14 bases. CDR3 length equals 18 residues. Per the germline V gene, CDR1 is LGHNA and CDR2 is YSLEER. J was trimmed by 3 bases and V by 1 base; bases with no gene match: 8. The CDR3 coding sequence is TGCGCCAGCAGCCAAGTTCCGGGACTAGCGGGAGTGGGCTACGAGCAGTACTTC. It is translated as CASSQVPGLAGVGYEQYF.

The table lists this clone with a few counts. V gene TRBV4-3 combines with J gene TRBJ2-6; D is unclear. V dropped 0 bases and J dropped 0 bases, with 9 bases sitting between them. Germline CDR1 is LGHNA and CDR2 is YSLEER. The CDR3 sequence is 17 residues long. In DNA, the CDR3 is TGCGCCAGCAGCCAAGAGGCAGCATACTCTGGGGCCAACGTCCTGACTTTC. It codes for CASSQEAAYSGANVLTF.

This clone was seen at least ten times. The chain uses TRBV7-2 and TRBJ2-3; no firm D call. CDR3 size: 15 residues. The V gene's germline CDR1 is SGHTA and CDR2 FQGNSA. With 5 bases removed from V and 0 bases from J, the gap between germline ends came to 12 bases. The CDR3 region has the DNA TGTGCCAGCAGCGTTACGCCCATTAGCACAGATACGCAGTATTTT. This codes for CASSVTPISTDTQYF.

The V and J genes are TRBV11-3 and TRBJ2-2, with D possibly called TRBD1 or TRBD2 (5 bases each). Trimming took off 5 bases at V and 7 bases at J, with 14 bases between the two ends. In germline, CDR1 is SGHNT, CDR2 YENEEA. The CDR3 length is 14 residues. The CDR3 DNA reads as TGTGCCAGCAGCCCCGTGGGGGAGCACGGGGAGCTGTTTTTT. Protein sequence: CASSPVGEHGELFF.

The V gene is TRBV23-1, the J gene TRBJ2-3, with TRBD1 matching over 7 bases. TRBV23-1 is reported as an ORF; its role is uncertain. This CDR3 spans 20 amino acids. The ends lost 3 bases at V and 1 base at J; junction bases unmatched: 19. DNA for the CDR3: TGCGCCAGCAGTCAGGGTACCCCGGGACAGTCTCTAGTAGGCACAGATACGCAGTATTTT. Translating gives CASSQGTPGQSLVGTDTQYF.

This clone turned up a few times. The CDR3 reads CASSLAVAGGINEQFF. In nucleotides, the CDR3 is TGTGCCAGCAGCTTAGCAGTCGCGGGGGGAATTAATGAGCAGTTCTTC. The chain carries TRBV7-2 and TRBJ2-1; 8 bases are a match to TRBD2. Germline CDR1 and CDR2: SGHTA and FQGNSA. The V gene end was trimmed by 0 bases and the J gene end by 7 bases; junction bases not matched to a gene: 8. CDR3 length: 16 residues.

This clone was seen repeatedly, ten times or more. The chain links TRBV15 to TRBJ2-1; 9 bases line up with TRBD2. V dropped 3 bases and J dropped 1; count of bases not matched to a gene: 1. The germline CDR1 and CDR2 sequences are LNHNV and YYDKDF (reference sequence). The CDR3 runs to 15 residues. Here the CDR3 reads CATSRTSGSYNEQFF. The CDR3 DNA is TGTGCCACCAGCAGGACTAGCGGTTCCTACAATGAGCAGTTCTTC.

On this clone itself: Other DNA sequences from this sample encode an identical CDR3 as well. The rearrangement links TRBV15 to TRBJ2-7; D unresolved. CDR1 is LNHNV and CDR2 is YYDKDF in the germline V gene (reference sequence). With 0 bases removed from V and 0 bases from J, the gap between germline ends came to 9 bases. The CDR3 consists of 15 residues. In DNA, the CDR3 is TGTGCCACCAGCAGAGATCCAGGCGGCTCCTACGAGCAGTACTTC. This sequence encodes CATSRDPGGSYEQYF.

This clone has just a few counts. The chain uses TRBV7-8 and TRBJ2-6; maybe TRBD1 (5 bases). Trimming removed 5 bases at V and 4 bases at J, with 12 bases between. CDR3 length: 15 amino acids. CDR1 and CDR2 from the germline V gene are SGHVS and FQNEAQ. The CDR3 here is CASSLQGAGANVLTF. Written as DNA, the CDR3 is TGTGCCAGCAGCCTACAAGGGGCGGGGGCCAACGTCCTGACTTTC.

This clone occurred a few times. The chain carries TRBV5-8 and TRBJ1-1; D is unresolved. Germline V gene lookup returns CDR1 SGHTS and CDR2 YDEGEE. Trimming took 0 bases from V and 1 from J, leaving 7 bases between them. The CDR3 loop spans 14 amino acids. As DNA, the CDR3 is TGTGCCAGCAGCTTGGCTTCCGGGAACACTGAAGCTTTCTTT. Its protein is CASSLASGNTEAFF.

This clone was observed a single time. This chain links TRBV4-3 with TRBJ1-2; D remains unclear. CDR3 length: 13 residues. Trimming removed 0 bases at V and 7 bases at J, with 9 bases between. CDR1 is LGHNA, CDR2 YSLEER, per germline. The CDR3: CASSQDRRSGYTF. For the CDR3, the DNA is TGCGCCAGCAGCCAAGACAGGAGAAGTGGCTACACCTTC.

The chain uses TRBV19 and TRBJ1-2; tentatively, D is TRBD1 (6 bases). The CDR3 contains 14 residues. Deletions cut 2 bases from V and 2 bases from J, with 9 bases between. In germline, CDR1 is LNHDA, CDR2 SQIVND (reference sequence). The CDR3 DNA follows: TGTGCCAGTAGTATATGGACAGACAACTATGGCTACACCTTC. Its protein is CASSIWTDNYGYTF.

The sample holds a few counts of this clone. The V and J genes are TRBV4-1 and TRBJ2-3; 7 nucleotides line up with TRBD1. Germline CDR1 and CDR2: MGHRA and YSYEKL. This CDR3 spans 16 amino acids. V dropped 1 base and J dropped 1; count of bases not matched to a gene: 5. In nucleotides, the CDR3 is TGCGCCAGCAGCCAAGGACCGGGACAGCGCACAGATACGCAGTATTTT. Translating it yields CASSQGPGQRTDTQYF.

This clone has just a few counts. J is TRBJ2-7 and V is TRBV7-2; 11 bases line up with TRBD1. The CDR3 spans 15 residues. V was pared by 6 bases and J by 0 bases, with 4 bases of the junction left unmatched. CDR1 is SGHTA, CDR2 FQGNSA, per germline. The CDR3 nucleotides read TGTGCCAGCAGTTTTGGGACAGGGGGCTCCTACGAGCAGTACTTC. Amino acid sequence: CASSFGTGGSYEQYF. The whole variable domain, remainder taken from reference TRBV7-2 and TRBJ2-7, is GAGVSQSPSNKVTEKGKDVELRCDPISGHTALYWYRQSLGQGLEFLIYFQGNSAPDKSGLPSDRFSAERTGGSVSTLTIQRTQQEDSAVYLCASSFGTGGSYEQYFGPGTRLTVT.

This clone was seen ten or more times. The chain carries TRBV5-1 and TRBJ2-7; D perhaps matches TRBD2 (5 bases). Germline lookup yields CDR1 SGHRS and CDR2 YFSETQ. The CDR3 spans 16 residues. V gave up 3 bases and J gave up 5 bases, with 21 bases separating them. CDR3 sequence (DNA): TGCGCCAGCAGCTCCGTGGGAGAGGGTGTAAAGGACGAGCAGTACTTC. Translated, it gives CASSSVGEGVKDEQYF. Variable domain in full (rest from reference TRBV5-1 and TRBJ2-7): KAGVTQTPRYLIKTRGQQVTLSCSPISGHRSVSWYQQTPGQGLQFLFEYFSETQRNKGNFPGRFSGRQFSNSRSEMNVSTLELGDSALYLCASSSVGEGVKDEQYFGPGTRLTVT.

In its sample, this clone was seen many times. The gene calls are TRBV27 and TRBJ2-1; TRBD2 might be the D (6 bases). This CDR3 has 17 amino acids. V gave up 6 bases and J gave up 8 bases, with 26 bases separating them. Germline V gives CDR1 MNHEY, CDR2 SMNVEV (reference sequence). CDR3 region: CASRPALQRVEVYEQFF. Written as DNA, the CDR3 is TGTGCCAGCAGACCCGCCCTGCAGCGGGTAGAGGTTTATGAGCAGTTCTTC.

This clone was seen more than once but under ten times. V and J are TRBV30 and TRBJ2-7; D remains unclear. CDR1 is GTSNPN, CDR2 SVGIG, per germline (reference sequence). The ends were cut back, 1 base at V and 6 bases at J, with 22 bases in the middle. The CDR3 loop spans 16 amino acids. As DNA, the CDR3 is TGTGCCTGGAGTGGACGAGGCGCGTCAGTCCCGCTCGAGCAGTACTTC. It codes for CAWSGRGASVPLEQYF.

This clone was seen a handful of times. The chain employs TRBV30 and TRBJ2-7; unclear D gene. The V end was cut by 4 bases, the J end by 3 bases, with 16 bases between. Germline values: CDR1 GTSNPN, CDR2 SVGIG (reference sequence). The CDR3 runs 14 residues. CDR3 DNA sequence: TGTGCCTGGACTTTTGCCGGGTCTCTCTACGAGCAGTACTTC. Protein sequence: CAWTFAGSLYEQYF.

This clone has more than one count but fewer than ten. The chain couples TRBV7-2 to TRBJ2-3, with D possibly being TRBD2 (5 bases). Germline V CDR1 and CDR2: SGHTA, FQGNSA. The CDR3 extends over 14 amino acids. Trimming took 5 bases from V and 7 from J, leaving 16 bases between them. CDR3 nucleotides: TGTGCCAGCAGCCCGGGGTTGTCACTAAATACGCAGTATTTT. Translation gives CASSPGLSLNTQYF. The complete variable domain, with remaining parts taken from reference TRBV7-2 and TRBJ2-3, reads GAGVSQSPSNKVTEKGKDVELRCDPISGHTALYWYRQSLGQGLEFLIYFQGNSAPDKSGLPSDRFSAERTGGSVSTLTIQRTQQEDSAVYLCASSPGLSLNTQYFGPGTRLTVL.

Comments on this clone: An end of the junction differs from the germline gene, which may be a read error. The genes are TRBV29-1 and TRBJ2-3; 9 bases are shared with TRBD2. CDR1 is SQVTM, CDR2 ANQGSEA, per germline. The CDR3 has 12 residues. The CDR3 sequence: CSVRVAGDTQCF. As DNA, the CDR3 is TGCAGCGTTAGGGTAGCGGGAGATACGCAGTGTTTT.

This clone was recorded a few times. Other DNA sequences in the sample encode the same CDR3. This chain joins TRBV29-1 and TRBJ2-2; either TRBD1 or TRBD2 may supply D (7 bases each). The CDR3 sequence is 13 residues long. Per germline, CDR1 SQVTM and CDR2 ANQGSEA. Deletions cut 6 bases from V and 5 bases from J, with 13 bases between. CDR3 amino acids: CSVRQGGTGELFF. Written as DNA, the CDR3 is TGCAGCGTGCGACAGGGAGGGACCGGGGAGCTGTTTTTT.

The chain links TRBV6-5 to TRBJ2-7, with 9 bases that match TRBD2. The V and J ends lost 6 bases and 2 bases, in that order; junction bases with no gene match: 5. Germline V lookup: CDR1 MNHEY, CDR2 SVGAGI. The CDR3 runs 14 residues. CDR3 bases: TGTGCCAGCAGCCCGACTAGCGGACCCTACGAGCAGTACTTC. This encodes CASSPTSGPYEQYF.

This clone was observed a few times. The V and J genes are TRBV18 and TRBJ1-1; D is possibly TRBD1 (6 bases). Trimming pared 2 bases from V and 3 bases from J, leaving 10 bases between. CDR1 and CDR2 from the germline V gene are KGHSH and LQKENI. The CDR3 is 14 amino acids. CDR3: CASSPNRADTEAFF. As DNA, the CDR3 is TGTGCCAGCTCACCAAACAGGGCGGACACTGAAGCTTTCTTT.

The chain carries TRBV5-1 and TRBJ1-4; 8 positions agree with TRBD1. CDR1 is SGHRS and CDR2 is YFSETQ in the germline V gene. The CDR3 spans 14 residues. V lost 1 base, J lost 6 bases, and 2 bases stayed unmatched. The CDR3 region is CASSLLQGDEKLFF. The CDR3 DNA sequence: TGCGCCAGCAGCTTGCTACAGGGGGATGAAAAACTGTTTTTT.

This clone was recorded a few times. The CDR3 is CAWSVRFREQFF. Written as DNA, the CDR3 is TGTGCCTGGAGTGTCCGATTTAGAGAGCAGTTCTTC. J is TRBJ2-1 and V is TRBV30; D ambiguous. CDR1 is GTSNPN and CDR2 is SVGIG in the germline V gene (reference sequence). Trimming shortened V by 0 bases and J by 10 bases, and 10 bases separated the two germline ends. This CDR3 has 12 amino acids.

This clone was counted many times. The gene calls are TRBV29-1 and TRBJ2-5, with D tentatively TRBD1 or TRBD2 (5 bases each). Germline CDR1 SQVTM, CDR2 ANQGSEA. V was clipped by 6 bases and J by 5 bases, with 16 bases between them. This CDR3 is 13 amino acids long. The chain's CDR3 is CSVDRDVEETQYF. As DNA, the CDR3 is TGCAGCGTAGACCGGGACGTTGAGGAGACCCAGTACTTC. The complete variable domain, with remaining parts taken from reference TRBV29-1 and TRBJ2-5, reads SAVISQKPSRDICQRGTSLTIQCQVDSQVTMMFWYRQQPGQSLTLIATANQGSEATYESGFVIDKFPISRPNLTFSTLTVSNMSPEDSSIYLCSVDRDVEETQYFGPGTRLLVL.

The rearrangement links TRBV5-4 to TRBJ2-4; a possible D gene is TRBD2 (6 bases). V was trimmed by 3 bases and J by 6 bases, leaving 10 bases between them. CDR3 length: 13 amino acids. Germline CDR1 reads SGHNT; CDR2 reads YYREEE (reference sequence). The CDR3 nucleotides read TGTGCCAGCAGCTCACCAGCGGGAAACATTCAGTACTTC. It translates to CASSSPAGNIQYF.